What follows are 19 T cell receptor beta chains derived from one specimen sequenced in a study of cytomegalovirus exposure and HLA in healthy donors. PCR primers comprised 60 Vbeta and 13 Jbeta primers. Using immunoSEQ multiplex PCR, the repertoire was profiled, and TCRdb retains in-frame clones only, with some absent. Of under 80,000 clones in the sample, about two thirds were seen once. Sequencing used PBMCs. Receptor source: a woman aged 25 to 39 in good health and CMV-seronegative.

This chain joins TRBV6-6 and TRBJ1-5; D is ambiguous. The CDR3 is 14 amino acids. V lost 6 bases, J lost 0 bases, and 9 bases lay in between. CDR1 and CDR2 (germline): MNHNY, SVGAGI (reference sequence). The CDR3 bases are TGTGCCAGCAGACAGTCATATAGCAATCAGCCCCAGCATTTT. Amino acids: CASRQSYSNQPQHF.

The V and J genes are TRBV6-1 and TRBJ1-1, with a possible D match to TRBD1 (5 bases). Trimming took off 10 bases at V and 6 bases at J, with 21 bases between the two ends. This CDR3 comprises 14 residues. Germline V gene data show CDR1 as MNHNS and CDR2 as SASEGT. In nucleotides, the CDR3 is TGTGCCATCATTTCGAGGCCGGGGGACTCTGAAGCTTTCTTT. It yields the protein CAIISRPGDSEAFF.

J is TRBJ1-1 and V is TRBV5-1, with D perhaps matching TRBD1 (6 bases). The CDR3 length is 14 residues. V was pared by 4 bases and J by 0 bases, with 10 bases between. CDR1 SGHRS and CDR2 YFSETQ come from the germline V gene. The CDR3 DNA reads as TGCGCCAGCAGCCCACAGGGTCTGAACACTGAAGCTTTCTTT. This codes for CASSPQGLNTEAFF.

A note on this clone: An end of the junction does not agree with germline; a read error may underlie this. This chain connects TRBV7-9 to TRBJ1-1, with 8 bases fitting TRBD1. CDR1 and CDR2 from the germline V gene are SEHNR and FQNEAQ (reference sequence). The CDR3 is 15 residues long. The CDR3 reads CSSSLSGQGSTEAFF. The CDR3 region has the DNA TGTTCCAGCAGCTTATCCGGACAGGGTAGTACTGAAGCTTTCTTT. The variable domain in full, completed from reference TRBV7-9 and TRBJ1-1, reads DTGVSQNPRHKITKRGQNVTFRCDPISEHNRLYWYRQTLGQGPEFLTYFQNEAQLEKSRLLSDRFSAERPKGSFSTLEIQRTEQGDSAMYLCSSSLSGQGSTEAFFGQGTRLTVV.

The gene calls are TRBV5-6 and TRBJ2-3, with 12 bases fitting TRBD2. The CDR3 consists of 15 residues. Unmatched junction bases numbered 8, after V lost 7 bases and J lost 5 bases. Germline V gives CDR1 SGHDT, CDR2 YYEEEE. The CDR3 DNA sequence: TGTGCCAGCCGATCTAGCGGGGGGGCCAAAGATACGCAGTATTTT. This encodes CASRSSGGAKDTQYF.

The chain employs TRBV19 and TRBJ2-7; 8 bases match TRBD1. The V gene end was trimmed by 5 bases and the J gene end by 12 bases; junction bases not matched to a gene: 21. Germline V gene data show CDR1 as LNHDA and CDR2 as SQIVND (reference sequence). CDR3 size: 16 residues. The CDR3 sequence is CASSPNAGTGPTEGYF. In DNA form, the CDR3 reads TGTGCCAGTAGTCCAAACGCCGGGACAGGACCCACCGAGGGGTACTTC.

This CDR3 reads CASSLQGSLAGQGGAQYF. In DNA, the CDR3 is TGTGCCAGCAGCCTACAGGGGAGTCTAGCGGGCCAAGGGGGGGCGCAGTATTTT. The genes are TRBV7-6 and TRBJ2-3; tentative D call: TRBD2 (8 bases). This CDR3 spans 18 amino acids. In germline, CDR1 is SGHVS, CDR2 FNYEAQ. Between the trimmed V and J ends, which lost 5 bases and 10 bases, there was a span of 31 bases.

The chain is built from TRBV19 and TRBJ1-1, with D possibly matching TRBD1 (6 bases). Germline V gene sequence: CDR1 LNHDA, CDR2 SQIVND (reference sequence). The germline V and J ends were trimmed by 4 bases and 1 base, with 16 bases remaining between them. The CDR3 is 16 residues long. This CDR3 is CASSKRGISRNTEAFF. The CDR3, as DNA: TGTGCCAGTAGTAAAAGGGGGATATCTAGGAACACTGAAGCTTTCTTT.

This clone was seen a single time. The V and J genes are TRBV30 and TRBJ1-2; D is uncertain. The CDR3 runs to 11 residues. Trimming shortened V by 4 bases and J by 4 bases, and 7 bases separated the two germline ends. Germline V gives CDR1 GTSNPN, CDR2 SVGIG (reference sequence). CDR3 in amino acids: CAWKPSYGYTF. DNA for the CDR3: TGTGCCTGGAAACCGAGCTATGGCTACACCTTC.

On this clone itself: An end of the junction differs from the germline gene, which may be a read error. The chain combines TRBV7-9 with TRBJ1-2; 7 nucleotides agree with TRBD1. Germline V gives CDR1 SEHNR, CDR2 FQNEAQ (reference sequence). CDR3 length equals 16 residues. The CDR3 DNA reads TGCGCCAGCAGCCAAGACAGGGCTAGCCCTAACTATGGCTACACCTTC. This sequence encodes CASSQDRASPNYGYTF.

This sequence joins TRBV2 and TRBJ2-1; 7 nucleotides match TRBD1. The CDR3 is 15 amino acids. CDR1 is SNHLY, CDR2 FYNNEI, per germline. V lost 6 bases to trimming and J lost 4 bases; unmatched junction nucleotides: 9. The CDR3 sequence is CASRGTGAIYNEQFF. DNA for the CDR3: TGTGCCAGCAGGGGCACAGGGGCGATATACAATGAGCAGTTCTTC.

The CDR3 nucleotides are TGCGCCAGCAGCCAAGACATGTGGCCTTATGGCTACACCTTC. This sequence encodes CASSQDMWPYGYTF. The genes are TRBV4-1 and TRBJ1-2, with D uncertain. CDR1 and CDR2 (germline): MGHRA, YSYEKL. The CDR3 contains 14 residues. V was shortened by 0 bases and J by 5 bases, with 10 bases between the two germline ends.

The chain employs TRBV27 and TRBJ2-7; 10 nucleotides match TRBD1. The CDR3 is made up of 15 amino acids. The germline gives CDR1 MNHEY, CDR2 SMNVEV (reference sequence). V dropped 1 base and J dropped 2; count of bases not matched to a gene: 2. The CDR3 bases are TGTGCCAGCAGTTTATTAGGACAGGGGGCCTACGAGCAGTACTTC. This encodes CASSLLGQGAYEQYF.

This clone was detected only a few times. CDR3 bases: TGTGCCAGCAGTCTGCGGGACGCAAGTCAAGAACAGTACTTC. As protein: CASSLRDASQEQYF. The chain links TRBV13 to TRBJ2-7; the D gene is possibly TRBD2 (6 bases). The CDR3 runs 14 residues. In germline, CDR1 is PRHDT, CDR2 FYEKMQ (reference sequence). V was clipped by 6 bases and J by 10 bases, with 22 bases between them.

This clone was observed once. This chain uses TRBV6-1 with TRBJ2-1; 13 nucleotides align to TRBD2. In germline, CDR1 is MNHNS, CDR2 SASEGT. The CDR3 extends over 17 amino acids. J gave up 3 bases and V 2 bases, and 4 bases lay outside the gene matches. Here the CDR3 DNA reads TGTGCCAGCAGTGAATCCGGGACTAGCGGGAACTACAATGAGCAGTTCTTC. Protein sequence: CASSESGTSGNYNEQFF.

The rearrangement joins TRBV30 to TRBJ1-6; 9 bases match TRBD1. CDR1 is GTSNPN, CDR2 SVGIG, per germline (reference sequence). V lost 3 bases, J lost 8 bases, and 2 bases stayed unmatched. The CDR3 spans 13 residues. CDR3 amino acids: CAWSRDRDSPLHF. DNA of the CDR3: TGTGCCTGGAGCCGGGACAGGGATTCACCCCTCCACTTT.

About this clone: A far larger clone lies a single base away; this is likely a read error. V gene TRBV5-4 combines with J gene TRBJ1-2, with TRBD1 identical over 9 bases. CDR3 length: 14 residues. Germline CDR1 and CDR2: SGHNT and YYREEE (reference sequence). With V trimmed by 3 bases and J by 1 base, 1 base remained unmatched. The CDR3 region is CASSWTGDNYGYTF. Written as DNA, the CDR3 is TGTGCCAGCAGCTGGACAGGGGATAACTATGGCTACACCTTC.

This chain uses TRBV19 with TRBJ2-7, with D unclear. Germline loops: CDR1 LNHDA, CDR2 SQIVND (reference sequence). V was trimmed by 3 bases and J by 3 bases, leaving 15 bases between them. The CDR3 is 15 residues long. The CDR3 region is CASSINHRGLYEQYF. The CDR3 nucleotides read TGTGCCAGTAGTATTAACCACCGCGGCCTCTACGAGCAGTACTTC.

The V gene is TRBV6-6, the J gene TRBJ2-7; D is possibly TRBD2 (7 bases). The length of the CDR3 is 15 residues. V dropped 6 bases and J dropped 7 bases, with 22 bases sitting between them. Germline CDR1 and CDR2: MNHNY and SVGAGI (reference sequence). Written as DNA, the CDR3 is TGTGCCAGCAGCCCGGGGGGTGGGGGGCTTGGTGAGCAGTACTTC. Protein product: CASSPGGGGLGEQYF.